This TCR beta chain is from a study of cytomegalovirus exposure and HLA in healthy donors. Whole-study findings and limits: CMV serostatus was the only immune exposure information that was available. Judged likely to be a sequencing artifact was a cluster of highly shared sequence variants. Researchers reported in a later analysis that a missense DCLRE1C variant was tied to TCR beta V- and J-gene trimming.

Comments on this clone: Its target is not known.

The PCR had 60 Vbeta and 13 Jbeta primers. Under the authors' procedure: Later, tens of millions of unique TCR beta chains were counted in an analysis, and roughly 11 million of them were shared. The protocol was immunoSEQ multiplex PCR, while the TCRdb copy is restricted to in-frame clones and leaves out a portion. V and J calls plus clone size are reproduced from that table; the DNA served to infer D and trimming. The sample records around 130,000 clones, 75% being singletons. The CDR3 spans 14 residues. The V and J ends lost 3 bases and 4 bases, in that order; junction bases with no gene match: 0. Per the germline V gene, CDR1 is SGDLS and CDR2 is YYNGEE.

Sequenced input: PBMCs. The receptor was isolated from a woman aged 40 to 49 in good health and CMV-seropositive. This chain uses TRBV9 with TRBJ2-1, with 11 bases fitting TRBD2. CDR3 sequence reads: CASSGTSGYNEQFF. Here the CDR3 DNA reads TGTGCCAGCAGCGGGACTAGCGGGTACAATGAGCAGTTCTTC.